This T cell receptor beta chain was sequenced for a study of Graves' ophthalmopathy and Graves' hyperthyroidism. Overall study findings and caveats: The model's prediction of ophthalmopathy progression had 70.59% sensitivity and approximately 77% specificity. Ophthalmopathy and stable hyperthyroidism were discriminated by a 13-signature model, with 85% to 90% sensitivity and about 84% specificity.

RNA transcripts were the source from which TCR beta CDR3 regions were amplified. RT-PCR was first run with HTBI primers, then multiplex PCR in a second round. TCRdb redid the calling of the multiplex PCR reads with MiXCR, one entry per CDR3 protein. The sample has 900,000 to 1,200,000 distinct CDR3 sequences; roughly two fifths are singletons. This clonotype has at least ten counts. What it recognizes is unknown. In germline, CDR1 is MNHNY, CDR2 SVGAGI (reference sequence). The CDR3 runs to 14 residues. The V gene lost 8 bases and the J gene lost 2 bases, with 15 bases spanning the gap. This receptor was identified in an adult man with Graves' hyperthyroidism. J is TRBJ2-5 and V is TRBV6-6; no definite D call. Sequencing used peripheral blood or thyroid tissue (not recorded which). The CDR3 here is CASYKSDPQETQYF. DNA for the CDR3: TGTGCCAGCTATAAGTCGGACCCTCAAGAGACCCAGTACTTC.